The clone carrying this TCR beta chain occurred once. The antigen remains unidentified. This specimen belongs to a study of Tregs in tolerant kidney transplant recipients. Findings and limits, study-wide: Expanding Tregs on activated donor B cells appeared to best identify donor-specific TCRbeta clones. Few patients were studied, so findings need validation in larger groups.

Regulatory T cells were sorted from thawed PBMCs rested overnight at 37°C with approximately 210 IU/ml IL-2. This table comes from immunoSEQ multiplex PCR, and its TCRdb copy is limited to in-frame clones, with some not included. The sample gives 40,000 to 50,000 clones, more than 80% of which show up once; about 0.74% is in the top ten. Sequenced material: Tregs from blood. This TCR was sampled from a human donor in good health.

The DNA for the CDR3 is TGTGCCTGGAAGAACAGGGGAGGACTGGGTAATTCACCCCTCCACTTT. Translating it yields CAWKNRGGLGNSPLHF. V gene TRBV30 combines with J gene TRBJ1-6; 7 bases agree with TRBD1. The CDR3 loop spans 16 amino acids. Germline lookup yields CDR1 GTSNPN and CDR2 SVGIG (reference sequence). V lost 4 bases to trimming and J lost 6 bases; unmatched junction nucleotides: 12.